The subject of this entry is one T cell receptor beta chain. What antigen it recognizes has not been identified. There are no base qualities to consult, and no much larger clone falls within one base. TCRbeta CDR3 regions were amplified from genomic DNA by means of the immunoSEQ Assay, a bias-controlled multiplex PCR. The original methods were these. Nucleated cell counts per sample were estimated from amplification of reference gene primers within the assay. To quantify the absolute abundance of each unique TCRbeta CDR3 rearrangement, sequence reads were collapsed and filtered. For each sample, productive Simpson clonality was calculated as the square root of Simpson's diversity index across productive rearrangements. Here the immuneACCESS table is served through TCRdb, limited to in-frame sequences with V and J called. Missing clones are a known gap in these copies; in checked studies unresolved V genes cover under half, and the rest lacks a known reason. Clone size and V and J calls were adopted from that table, with D and trimming inferred from the DNA. In all, the sample holds 72,000 or so clones, and about 85% of those were seen once. Around 40% of the sample belongs to the ten largest clones.

The data stem from a study of blood T cell repertoires in COVID-19 (dated by TCRdb to 2020 to 2022). Background for the entire study: The collaborator samples originated in the United States, Italy and Spain and spanned the acute and convalescent phases of COVID-19. The material from the prospective study consisted of cDNA or gDNA derived from T cells, B-cell-depleted T cells, or PBMCs. The dataset comprised deeply sampled blood TCRbeta repertoires from subjects exposed to, actively infected with, or recovered from COVID-19. The repertoires were released in a freely available public database intended as a resource for research on the immune response to SARS-CoV-2. The samples were drawn from the first 160 participants of the ongoing ImmuneRACE study and from 1,200 or so subjects provided by 6 global collaborators. The sample metadata nearly always contained a de-identified subject ID, COVID-19 status, age in years and sex. Where available, HLA class I and class II types were taken from metadata supplied by the sample provider and were not determined by assay-based typing. Findings and caveats that apply to the study as a whole: The amount of clinical and demographic metadata varied by source and participant and was provided uncurated.

Collaborating institutions collected whole blood in K2EDTA tubes following their own protocols. For TCRbeta analysis, collaborators shipped samples in one of three forms: frozen whole blood, isolated PBMCs, or DNA extracted from either of those sample types. CDR1 and CDR2 were assigned from the germline V gene as SGHTA and FQGTGA. The CDR3 goes from the cysteine to the phenylalanine over 14 residues. The kept DNA is CDR3 alone, 42 bases in frame from the first base. V is reduced by 5 bases and J by 4 bases, leaving a spacing of 12 bases between them. The sequenced sample consisted of peripheral blood. Recombination connected TRBV7-3 to TRBJ2-1; the D segment cannot be called with confidence. This TCR was recovered from a woman aged 80 or over with active or convalescent COVID-19. The nucleotide sequence reads TGTGCCAGCAGCGCCAGCGAAGGTTACAATGAGCAGTTCTTC. It codes for CASSASEGYNEQFF.